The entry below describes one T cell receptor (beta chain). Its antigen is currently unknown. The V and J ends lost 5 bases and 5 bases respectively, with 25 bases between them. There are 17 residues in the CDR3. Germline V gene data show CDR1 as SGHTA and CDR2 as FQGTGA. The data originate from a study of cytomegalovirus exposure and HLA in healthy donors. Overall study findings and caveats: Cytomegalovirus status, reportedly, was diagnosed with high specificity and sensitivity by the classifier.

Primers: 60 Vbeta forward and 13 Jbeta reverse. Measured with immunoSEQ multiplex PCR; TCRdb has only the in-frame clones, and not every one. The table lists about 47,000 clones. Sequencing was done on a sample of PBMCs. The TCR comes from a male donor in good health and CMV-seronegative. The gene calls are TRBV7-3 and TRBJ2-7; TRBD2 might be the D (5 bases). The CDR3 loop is CASSPGVDGLEGDEQYF. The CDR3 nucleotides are TGTGCCAGCAGCCCCGGGGTGGATGGGTTAGAGGGCGACGAGCAGTACTTC.